The count of the clone carrying this T cell receptor beta chain is one. The protocol was immunoSEQ multiplex PCR, while the TCRdb copy is restricted to in-frame clones and leaves out a portion. Of around 330,000 clones in the sample, about 91% were seen once. This CDR3 contains 17 residues. The sample originates from a study of blood T cell repertoires in COVID-19. The rearrangement links TRBV21-1 to TRBJ2-3; the D call of TRBD2 is as the table states it, not checked on the DNA. TRBV21-1 is an annotated pseudogene. The receptor was isolated from a woman between 40 and 50 years old who had recovered from COVID-19. The sample taken for sequencing was PBMCs or T cells enriched from blood (not recorded which). DNA of the CDR3: TGTGCCAGCAGCAAAGAGGATGGAGGCAGGCGGTGGGATACGCAGTATTTT. It yields the protein CASSKEDGGRRWDTQYF.